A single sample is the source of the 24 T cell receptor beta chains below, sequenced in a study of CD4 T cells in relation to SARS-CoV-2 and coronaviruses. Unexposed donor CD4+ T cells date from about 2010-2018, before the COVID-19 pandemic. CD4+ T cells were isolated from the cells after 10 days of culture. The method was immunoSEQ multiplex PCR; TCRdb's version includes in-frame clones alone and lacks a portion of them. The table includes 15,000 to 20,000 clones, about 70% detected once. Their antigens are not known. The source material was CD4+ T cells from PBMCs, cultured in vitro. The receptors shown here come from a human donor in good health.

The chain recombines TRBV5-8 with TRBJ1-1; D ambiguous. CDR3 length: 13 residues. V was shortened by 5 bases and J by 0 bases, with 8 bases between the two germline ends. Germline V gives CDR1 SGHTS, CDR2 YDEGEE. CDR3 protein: CASRSQLNTEAFF. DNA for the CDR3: TGTGCCAGCAGAAGCCAATTGAACACTGAAGCTTTCTTT.

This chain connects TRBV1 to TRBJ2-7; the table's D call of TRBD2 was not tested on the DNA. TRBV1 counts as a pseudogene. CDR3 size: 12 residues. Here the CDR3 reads CTSYRGNYEQYF. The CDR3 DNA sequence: TGCACCAGTTACCGAGGGAACTACGAGCAGTACTTC.

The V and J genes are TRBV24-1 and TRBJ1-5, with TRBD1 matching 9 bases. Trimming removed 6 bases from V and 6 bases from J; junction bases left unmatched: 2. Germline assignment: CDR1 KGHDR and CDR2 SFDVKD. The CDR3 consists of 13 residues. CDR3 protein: CATSRTGVQPQHF. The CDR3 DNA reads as TGTGCCACCAGTCGGACAGGGGTTCAGCCCCAGCATTTT.

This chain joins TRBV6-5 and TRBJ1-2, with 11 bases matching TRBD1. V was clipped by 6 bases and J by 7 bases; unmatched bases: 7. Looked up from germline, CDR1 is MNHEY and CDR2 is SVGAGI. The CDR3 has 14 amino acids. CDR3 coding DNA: TGTGCCAGCAGGGGGGACAGGGGGGAGTCTGGCTACACCTTC. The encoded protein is CASRGDRGESGYTF.

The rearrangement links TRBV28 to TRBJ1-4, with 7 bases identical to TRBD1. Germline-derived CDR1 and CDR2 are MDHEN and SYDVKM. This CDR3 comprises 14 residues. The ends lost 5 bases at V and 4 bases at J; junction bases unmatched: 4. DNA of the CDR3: TGTGCCAGCAGTCAGGGACAGAATAATGAAAAACTGTTTTTT. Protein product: CASSQGQNNEKLFF.

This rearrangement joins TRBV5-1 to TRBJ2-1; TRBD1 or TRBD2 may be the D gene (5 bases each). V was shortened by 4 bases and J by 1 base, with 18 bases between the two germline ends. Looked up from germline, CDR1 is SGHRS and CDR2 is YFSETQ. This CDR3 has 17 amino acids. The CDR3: CASSVLTAGSSYNEQFF. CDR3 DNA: TGCGCCAGCAGCGTACTGACGGCAGGGAGTTCCTACAATGAGCAGTTCTTC.

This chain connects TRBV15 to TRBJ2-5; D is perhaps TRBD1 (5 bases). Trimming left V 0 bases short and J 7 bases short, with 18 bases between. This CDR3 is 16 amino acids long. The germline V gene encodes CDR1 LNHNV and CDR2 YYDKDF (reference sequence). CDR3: CATSRDLTGASGTQYF. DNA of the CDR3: TGTGCCACCAGCAGAGACCTTACTGGGGCATCCGGGACCCAGTACTTC.

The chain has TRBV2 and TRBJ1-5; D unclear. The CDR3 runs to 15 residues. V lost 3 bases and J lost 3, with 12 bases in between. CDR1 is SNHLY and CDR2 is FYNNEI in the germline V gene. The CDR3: CASSDFGGNNQPQHF. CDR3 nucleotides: TGTGCCAGCAGTGATTTTGGAGGGAACAATCAGCCCCAGCATTTT.

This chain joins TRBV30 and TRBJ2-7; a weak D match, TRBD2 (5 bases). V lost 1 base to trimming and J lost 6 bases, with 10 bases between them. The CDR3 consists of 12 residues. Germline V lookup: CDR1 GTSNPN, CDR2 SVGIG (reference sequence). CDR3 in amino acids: CAWSDSGREQYF. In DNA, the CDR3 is TGTGCCTGGAGTGACAGCGGACGCGAGCAGTACTTC.

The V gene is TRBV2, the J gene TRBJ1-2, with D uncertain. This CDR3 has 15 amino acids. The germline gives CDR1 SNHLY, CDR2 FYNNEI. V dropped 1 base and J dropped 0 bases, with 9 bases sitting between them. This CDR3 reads CASSEVKLSNYGYTF. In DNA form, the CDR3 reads TGTGCCAGCAGTGAAGTCAAGCTATCTAACTATGGCTACACCTTC.

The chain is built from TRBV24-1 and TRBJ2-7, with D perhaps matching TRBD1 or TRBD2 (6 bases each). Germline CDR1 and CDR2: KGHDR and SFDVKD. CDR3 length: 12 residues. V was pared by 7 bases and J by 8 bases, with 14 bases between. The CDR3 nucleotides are TGTGCCACCAGCCCCCGGGGGCACAAGCAGTACTTC. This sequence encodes CATSPRGHKQYF.

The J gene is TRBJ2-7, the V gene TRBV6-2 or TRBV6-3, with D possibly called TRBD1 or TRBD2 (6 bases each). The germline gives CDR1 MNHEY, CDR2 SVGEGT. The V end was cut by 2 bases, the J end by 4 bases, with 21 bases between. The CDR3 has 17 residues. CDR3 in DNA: TGTGCCAGCAGTTACGGAGGGTCGATGGGGGCGCTTTACGAGCAGTACTTC. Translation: CASSYGGSMGALYEQYF.

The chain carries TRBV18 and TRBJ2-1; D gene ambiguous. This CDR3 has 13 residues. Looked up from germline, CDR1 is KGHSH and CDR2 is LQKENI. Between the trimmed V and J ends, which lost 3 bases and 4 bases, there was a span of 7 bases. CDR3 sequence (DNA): TGTGCCAGCTCACCGGAGCCATACAATGAGCAGTTCTTC. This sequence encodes CASSPEPYNEQFF. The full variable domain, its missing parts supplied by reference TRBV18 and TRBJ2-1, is NAGVMQNPRHLVRRRGQEARLRCSPMKGHSHVYWYRQLPEEGLKFMVYLQKENIIDESGMPKERFSAEFPKEGPSILRIQQVVRGDSAAYFCASSPEPYNEQFFGPGTRLTVL.

CDR3 nucleotides: TGCGCCAGCAGCCCGGGACTAGCCGAGACGCAGTATTTT. Its protein is CASSPGLAETQYF. The V gene is TRBV5-1, the J gene TRBJ2-3; TRBD2 agrees at 9 bases. V gave up 4 bases and J gave up 9 bases; unmatched junction bases: 6. Germline CDR1 SGHRS, CDR2 YFSETQ. The CDR3 is made up of 13 amino acids.

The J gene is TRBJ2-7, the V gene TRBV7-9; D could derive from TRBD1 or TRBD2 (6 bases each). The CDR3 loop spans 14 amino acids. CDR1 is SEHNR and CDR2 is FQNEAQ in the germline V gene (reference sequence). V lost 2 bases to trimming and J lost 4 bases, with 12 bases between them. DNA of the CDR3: TGTGCCAGCAGCTTAATAGGGGGGACTTACGAGCAGTACTTC. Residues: CASSLIGGTYEQYF.

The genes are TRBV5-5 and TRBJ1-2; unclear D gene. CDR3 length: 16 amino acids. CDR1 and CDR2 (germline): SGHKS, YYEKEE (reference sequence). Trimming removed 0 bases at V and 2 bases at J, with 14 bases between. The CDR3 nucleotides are TGTGCCAGCAGCTTGGCGGGCGGTGCTGGGAACTATGGCTACACCTTC. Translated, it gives CASSLAGGAGNYGYTF. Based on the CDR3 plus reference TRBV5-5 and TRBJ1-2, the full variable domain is DAGVTQSPTHLIKTRGQQVTLRCSPISGHKSVSWYQQVLGQGPQFIFQYYEKEERGRGNFPDRFSARQFPNYSSELNVNALLLGDSALYLCASSLAGGAGNYGYTFGSGTRLTVV.

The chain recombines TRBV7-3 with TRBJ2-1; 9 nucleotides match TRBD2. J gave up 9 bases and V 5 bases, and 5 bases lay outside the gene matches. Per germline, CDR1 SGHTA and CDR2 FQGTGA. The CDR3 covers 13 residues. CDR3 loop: CASSPGTSSEQFF. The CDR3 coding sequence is TGTGCCAGCAGCCCTGGGACTAGCAGTGAGCAGTTCTTC.

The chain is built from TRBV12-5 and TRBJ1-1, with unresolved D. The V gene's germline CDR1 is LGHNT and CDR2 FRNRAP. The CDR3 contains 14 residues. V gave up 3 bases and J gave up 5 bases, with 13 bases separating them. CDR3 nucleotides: TGTGCTAGTGGTTTATCCTGGGGTGTGACTGAAGCTTTCTTT. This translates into CASGLSWGVTEAFF.

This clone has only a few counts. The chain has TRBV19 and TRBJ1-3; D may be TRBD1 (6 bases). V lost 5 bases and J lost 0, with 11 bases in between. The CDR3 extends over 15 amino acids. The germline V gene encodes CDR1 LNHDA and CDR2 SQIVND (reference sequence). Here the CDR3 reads CASSDGQYSGNTIYF. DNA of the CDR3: TGTGCCAGTAGTGATGGACAGTACTCTGGAAACACCATATATTTT.

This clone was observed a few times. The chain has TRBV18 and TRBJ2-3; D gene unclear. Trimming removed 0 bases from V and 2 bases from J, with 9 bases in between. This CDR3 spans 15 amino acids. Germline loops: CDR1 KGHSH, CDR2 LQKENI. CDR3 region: CASSPPNRPTDTQYF. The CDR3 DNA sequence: TGTGCCAGCTCACCACCGAACAGACCCACAGATACGCAGTATTTT.

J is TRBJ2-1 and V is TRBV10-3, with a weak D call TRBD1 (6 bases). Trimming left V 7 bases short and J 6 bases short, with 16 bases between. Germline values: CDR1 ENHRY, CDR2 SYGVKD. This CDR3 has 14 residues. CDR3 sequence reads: CAIKVGGSPNEQFF. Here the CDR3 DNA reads TGTGCCATCAAAGTAGGGGGTTCCCCCAATGAGCAGTTCTTC.

The CDR3 DNA reads TGTGCCAGTAGTTTGCTAACCGGGACTAGCGGGACAGATACGCAGTATTTT. Amino acid sequence: CASSLLTGTSGTDTQYF. This chain joins TRBV19 and TRBJ2-3, with 12 nucleotides matching TRBD2. The CDR3 contains 17 residues. Germline lookup yields CDR1 LNHDA and CDR2 SQIVND (reference sequence). With V trimmed by 5 bases and J by 3 bases, 9 bases remained unmatched. The variable domain in full, with the rest retrieved from reference TRBV19 and TRBJ2-3, is DGGITQSPKYLFRKEGQNVTLSCEQNLNHDAMYWYRQDPGQGLRLIYYSQIVNDFQKGDIAEGYSVSREKKESFPLTVTSAQKNPTAFYLCASSLLTGTSGTDTQYFGPGTRLTVL.

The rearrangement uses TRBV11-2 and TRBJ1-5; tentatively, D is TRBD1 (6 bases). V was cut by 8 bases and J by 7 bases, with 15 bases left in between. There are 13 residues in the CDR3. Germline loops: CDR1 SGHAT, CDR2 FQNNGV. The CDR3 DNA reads TGTGCCAGCCAAGAGGGGGTGAGACAGCCCCAGCATTTT. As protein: CASQEGVRQPQHF. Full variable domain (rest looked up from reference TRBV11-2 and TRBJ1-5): EAGVAQSPRYKIIEKRQSVAFWCNPISGHATLYWYQQILGQGPKLLIQFQNNGVVDDSQLPKDRFSAERLKGVDSTLKIQPAKLEDSAVYLCASQEGVRQPQHFGDGTRLSIL.

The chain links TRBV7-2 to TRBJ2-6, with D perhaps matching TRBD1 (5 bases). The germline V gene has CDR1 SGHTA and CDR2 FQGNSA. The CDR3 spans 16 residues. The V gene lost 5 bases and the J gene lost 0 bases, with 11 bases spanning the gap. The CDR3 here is CASSLRQTSGANVLTF. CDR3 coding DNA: TGTGCCAGCAGCCTTAGACAGACCTCTGGGGCCAACGTCCTGACTTTC.